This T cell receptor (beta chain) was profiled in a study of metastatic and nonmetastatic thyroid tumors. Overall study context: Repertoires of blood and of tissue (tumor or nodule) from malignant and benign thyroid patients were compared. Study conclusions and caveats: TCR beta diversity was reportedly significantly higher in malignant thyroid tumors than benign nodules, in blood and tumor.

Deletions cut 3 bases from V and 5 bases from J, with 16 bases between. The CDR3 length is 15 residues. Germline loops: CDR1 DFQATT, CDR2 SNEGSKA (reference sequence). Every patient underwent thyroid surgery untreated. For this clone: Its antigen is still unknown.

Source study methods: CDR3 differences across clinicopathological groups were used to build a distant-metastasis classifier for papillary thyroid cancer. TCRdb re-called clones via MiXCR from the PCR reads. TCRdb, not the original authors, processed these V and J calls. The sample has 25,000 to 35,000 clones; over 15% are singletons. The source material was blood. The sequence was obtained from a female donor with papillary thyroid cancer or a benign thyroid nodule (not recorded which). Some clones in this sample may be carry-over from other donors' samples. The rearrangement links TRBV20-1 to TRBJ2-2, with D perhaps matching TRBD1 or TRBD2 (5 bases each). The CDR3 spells CSARTTWDQTGELFF. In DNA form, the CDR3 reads TGCAGTGCTAGGACTACCTGGGACCAAACCGGGGAGCTGTTTTTT.